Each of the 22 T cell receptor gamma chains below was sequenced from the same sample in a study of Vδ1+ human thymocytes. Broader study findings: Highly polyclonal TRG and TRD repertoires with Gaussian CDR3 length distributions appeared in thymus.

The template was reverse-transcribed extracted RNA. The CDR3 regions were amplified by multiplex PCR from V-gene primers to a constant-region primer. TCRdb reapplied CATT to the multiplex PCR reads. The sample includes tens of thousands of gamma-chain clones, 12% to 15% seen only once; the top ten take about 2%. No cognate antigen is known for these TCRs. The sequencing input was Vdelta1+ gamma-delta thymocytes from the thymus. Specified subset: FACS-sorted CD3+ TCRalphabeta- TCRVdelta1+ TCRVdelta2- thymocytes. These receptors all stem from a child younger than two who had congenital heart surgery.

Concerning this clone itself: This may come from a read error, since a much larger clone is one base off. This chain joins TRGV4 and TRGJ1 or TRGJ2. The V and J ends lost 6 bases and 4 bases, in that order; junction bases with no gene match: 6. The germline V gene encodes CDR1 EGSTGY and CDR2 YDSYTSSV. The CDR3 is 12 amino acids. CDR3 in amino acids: CATWKGYYKKLF. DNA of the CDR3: TGTGCCACCTGGAAAGGGTATTATAAGAAACTCTTT.

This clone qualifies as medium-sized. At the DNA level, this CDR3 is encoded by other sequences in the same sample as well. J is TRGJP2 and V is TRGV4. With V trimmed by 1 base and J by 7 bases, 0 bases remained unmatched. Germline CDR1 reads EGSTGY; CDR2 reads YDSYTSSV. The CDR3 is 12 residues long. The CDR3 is CATWDGDWIKTF. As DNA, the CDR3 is TGTGCCACCTGGGATGGTGATTGGATCAAGACGTTT.

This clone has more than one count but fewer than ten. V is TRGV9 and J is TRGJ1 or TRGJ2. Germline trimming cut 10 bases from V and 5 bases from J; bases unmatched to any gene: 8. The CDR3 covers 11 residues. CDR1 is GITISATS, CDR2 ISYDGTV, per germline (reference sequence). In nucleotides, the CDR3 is TGTGCCTTAAGGGTAAATTATAAGAAACTCTTT. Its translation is CALRVNYKKLF.

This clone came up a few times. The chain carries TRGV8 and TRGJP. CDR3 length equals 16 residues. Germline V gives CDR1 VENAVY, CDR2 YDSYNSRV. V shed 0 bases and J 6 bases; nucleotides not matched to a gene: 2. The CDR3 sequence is CATWDRRELGKKIKVF. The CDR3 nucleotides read TGTGCCACCTGGGATAGGCGAGAGTTGGGCAAAAAAATCAAGGTATTT.

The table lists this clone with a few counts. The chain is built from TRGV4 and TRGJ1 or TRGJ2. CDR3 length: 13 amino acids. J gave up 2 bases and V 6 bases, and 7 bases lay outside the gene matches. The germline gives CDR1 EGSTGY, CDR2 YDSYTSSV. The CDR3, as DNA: TGTGCCACCTGGAAAAGGGATTATTATAAGAAACTCTTT. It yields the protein CATWKRDYYKKLF.

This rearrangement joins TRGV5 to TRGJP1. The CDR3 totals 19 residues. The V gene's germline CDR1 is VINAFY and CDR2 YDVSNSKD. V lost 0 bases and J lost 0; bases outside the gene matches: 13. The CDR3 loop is CATWDRPRTEYTTGWFKIF. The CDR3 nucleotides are TGTGCCACCTGGGACAGGCCGCGGACGGAATATACCACTGGTTGGTTCAAGATATTT.

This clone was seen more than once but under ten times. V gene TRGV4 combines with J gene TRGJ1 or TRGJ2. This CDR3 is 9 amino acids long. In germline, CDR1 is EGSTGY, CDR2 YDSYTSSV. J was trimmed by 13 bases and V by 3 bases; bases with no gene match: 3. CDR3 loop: CATWDYKLF. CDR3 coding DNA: TGTGCCACCTGGGATTACAAACTCTTT.

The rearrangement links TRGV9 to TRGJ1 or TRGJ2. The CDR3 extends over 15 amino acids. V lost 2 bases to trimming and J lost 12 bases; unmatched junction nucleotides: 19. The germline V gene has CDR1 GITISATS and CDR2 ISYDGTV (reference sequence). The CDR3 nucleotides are TGTGCCTTGTGGGAGGCTCAGCCCCCCTTTATTAGGAAACTCTTT. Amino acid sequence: CALWEAQPPFIRKLF.

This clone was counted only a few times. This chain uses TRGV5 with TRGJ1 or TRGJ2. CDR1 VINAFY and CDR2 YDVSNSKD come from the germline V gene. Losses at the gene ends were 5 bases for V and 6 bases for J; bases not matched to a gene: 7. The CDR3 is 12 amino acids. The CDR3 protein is CATWVFGYKKLF. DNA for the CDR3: TGTGCCACCTGGGTTTTTGGTTATAAGAAACTCTTT.

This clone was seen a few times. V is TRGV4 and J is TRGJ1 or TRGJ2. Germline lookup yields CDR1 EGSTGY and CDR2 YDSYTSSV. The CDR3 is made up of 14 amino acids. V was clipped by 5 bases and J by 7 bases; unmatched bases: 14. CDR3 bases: TGTGCCACCTGGGTCACCCCCCCCCGGTATAAGAAACTCTTT. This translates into CATWVTPPRYKKLF.

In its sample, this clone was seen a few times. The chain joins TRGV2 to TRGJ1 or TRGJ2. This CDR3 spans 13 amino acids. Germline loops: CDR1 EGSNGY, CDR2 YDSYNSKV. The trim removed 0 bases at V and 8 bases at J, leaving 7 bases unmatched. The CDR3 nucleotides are TGTGCCACCTGGGACGGGCCTGAAGATAAGAAACTCTTT. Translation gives CATWDGPEDKKLF.

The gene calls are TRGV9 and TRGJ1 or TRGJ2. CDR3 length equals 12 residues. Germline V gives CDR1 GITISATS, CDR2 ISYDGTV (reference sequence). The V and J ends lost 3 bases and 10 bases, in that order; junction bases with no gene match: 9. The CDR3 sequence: CALWELSRKKLF. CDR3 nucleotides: TGTGCCTTGTGGGAGTTATCAAGGAAGAAACTCTTT.

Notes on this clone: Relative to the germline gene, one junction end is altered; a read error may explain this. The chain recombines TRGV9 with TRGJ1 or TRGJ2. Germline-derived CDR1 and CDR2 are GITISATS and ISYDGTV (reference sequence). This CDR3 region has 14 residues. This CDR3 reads CALWEVQKDYKKLF. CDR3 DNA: TGCGCCTTGTGGGAGGTGCAGAAGGATTATAAGAAACTCTTT.

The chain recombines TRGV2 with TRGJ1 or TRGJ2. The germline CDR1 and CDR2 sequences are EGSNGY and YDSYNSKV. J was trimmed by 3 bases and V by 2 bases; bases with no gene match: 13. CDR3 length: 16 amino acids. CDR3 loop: CATWDELGGSYYKKLF. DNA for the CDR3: TGTGCCACCTGGGACGAGCTAGGGGGGTCTTATTATAAGAAACTCTTT.

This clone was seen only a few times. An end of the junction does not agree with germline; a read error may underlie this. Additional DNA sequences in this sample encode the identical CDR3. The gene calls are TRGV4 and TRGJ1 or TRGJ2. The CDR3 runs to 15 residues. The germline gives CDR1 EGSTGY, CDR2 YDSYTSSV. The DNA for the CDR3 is TGTGCCACCTGGAATGGGCCTTCTAATTATTATAAGAAACTCTTT. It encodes CATWNGPSNYYKKLF.

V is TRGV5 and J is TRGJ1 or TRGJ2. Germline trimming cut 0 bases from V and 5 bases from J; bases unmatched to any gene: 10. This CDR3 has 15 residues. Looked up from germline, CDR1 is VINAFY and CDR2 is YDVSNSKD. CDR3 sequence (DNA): TGTGCCACCTGGGACAGGCGGTCTTTTCATTATAAGAAACTCTTT. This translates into CATWDRRSFHYKKLF.

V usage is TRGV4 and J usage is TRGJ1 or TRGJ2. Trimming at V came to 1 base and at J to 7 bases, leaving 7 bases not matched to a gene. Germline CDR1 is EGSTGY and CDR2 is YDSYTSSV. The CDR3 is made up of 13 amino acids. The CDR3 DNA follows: TGTGCCACCTGGGATGGAGACTTCTATAAGAAACTCTTT. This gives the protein CATWDGDFYKKLF.

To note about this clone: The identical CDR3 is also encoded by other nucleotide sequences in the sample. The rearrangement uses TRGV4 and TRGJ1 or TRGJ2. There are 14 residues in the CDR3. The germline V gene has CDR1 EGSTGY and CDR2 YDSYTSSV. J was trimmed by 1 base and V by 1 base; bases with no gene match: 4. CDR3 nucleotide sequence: TGTGCCACCTGGGATGGAAGCAATTATTATAAGAAACTCTTT. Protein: CATWDGSNYYKKLF.

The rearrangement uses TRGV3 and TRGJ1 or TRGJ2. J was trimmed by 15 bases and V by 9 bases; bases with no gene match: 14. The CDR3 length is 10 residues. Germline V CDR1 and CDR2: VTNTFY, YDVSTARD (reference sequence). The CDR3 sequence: CATPDREALF. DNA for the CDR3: TGTGCCACCCCGGATCGGGAGGCACTCTTT.

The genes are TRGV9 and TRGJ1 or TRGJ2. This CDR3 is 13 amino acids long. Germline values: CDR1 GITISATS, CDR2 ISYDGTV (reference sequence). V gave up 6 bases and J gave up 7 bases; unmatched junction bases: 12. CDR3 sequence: CALWSRGRYKKLF. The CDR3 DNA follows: TGTGCCTTGTGGAGCCGCGGGCGGTATAAGAAACTCTTT.

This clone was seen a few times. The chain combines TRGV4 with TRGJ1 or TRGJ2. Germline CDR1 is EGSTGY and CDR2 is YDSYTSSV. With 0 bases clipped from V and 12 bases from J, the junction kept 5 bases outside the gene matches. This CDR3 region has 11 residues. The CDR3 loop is CATWDGPVKLF. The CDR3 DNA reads TGTGCCACCTGGGATGGGCCAGTGAAACTCTTT.

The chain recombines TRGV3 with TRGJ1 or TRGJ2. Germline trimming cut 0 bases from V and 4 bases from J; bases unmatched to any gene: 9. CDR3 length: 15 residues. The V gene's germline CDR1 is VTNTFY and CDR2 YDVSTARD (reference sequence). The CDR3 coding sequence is TGTGCCACCTGGGACAGGCGGGTTGCGTATTATAAGAAACTCTTT. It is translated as CATWDRRVAYYKKLF.